These T cell receptor beta chains were read from a single sample in a study of early T cells in non-severe SARS-CoV-2 infection. TCRdb recomputed calls from the 5' RACE reads with MiXCR, one row per CDR3 protein. Seen here are around 46,000 distinct CDR3 sequences, roughly 5.4% observed once, and the top ten hold 5% to 6.5%. The sequenced sample was whole blood, obtained at baseline. Receptor source: an adult who was a healthcare worker with PCR-confirmed SARS-CoV-2 infection or an uninfected control (not recorded which). CDR3s include the opening cysteine and the closing phenylalanine or tryptophan. D genes are given only for firm matches. A clone size is listed for some rows: how often the clone was seen (once, few, many), or a class if it is expanded.

clone size | J gene | V gene | D gene | CDR3 DNA | CDR3 protein
many | TRBJ2-1 | TRBV12-3/TRBV12-4 | TRBD1 | TGTGCCAGCAGTTTAGAGGGACAGGGGAGGAGGAATGAGCAGTTCTTC | CASSLEGQGRRNEQFF
many | TRBJ2-5 | TRBV7-9 | . | TGTGCCAGCAGCTCCGGGCCTCGGGCGGTGGAGACCCAGTACTTC | CASSSGPRAVETQYF
many | TRBJ2-7 | TRBV6-6 | . | TGTGCCAGCAGGCCCACAGGGCTACTGGGGGAGCAGTACTTC | CASRPTGLLGEQYF
many | TRBJ2-7 | TRBV20-1 | . | TGCAGTGCTACCCTAGCTGTATGGTACGAGCAGTACTTC | CSATLAVWYEQYF
many | TRBJ2-5 | TRBV11-2 | TRBD2 | TGTGCCAGCAGCTTAGATCGGGGGGATACGGAGACCCAGTACTTC | CASSLDRGDTETQYF
many | TRBJ2-1 | TRBV18 | . | TGTGCCAGCTCACCGCTAAGATGGACAGCTTGGAATGAGCAGTTCTTC | CASSPLRWTAWNEQFF
many | TRBJ1-6 | TRBV28 | . | TGTGCCAGCAGACGAGGACCGGCTTCACCCCTCCACTTT | CASRRGPASPLHF
. | TRBJ2-7 | TRBV7-9 | . | TGTGCCAGCAGCTTCTCGTCCTTTTACGAGCAGTACTTC | CASSFSSFYEQYF
few | TRBJ2-3 | TRBV7-9 | . | TGTGCCAGCGGGACGAGCACAGATACGCAGTATTTT | CASGTSTDTQYF
many | TRBJ1-5 | TRBV5-5 | . | TGTGCCAGCAGCTTGGGCCCAGGGTTGAATCAGCCCCAGCATTTT | CASSLGPGLNQPQHF
. | TRBJ2-7 | TRBV30 | . | TGTGCCTGGACGGCGGGGATCCCAACCTACGAGCAGTACTTC | CAWTAGIPTYEQYF
many | TRBJ2-5 | TRBV30 | . | TGTGCCTGGAAGGGGAGAGGTCAAGAGACCCAGTACTTC | CAWKGRGQETQYF
many | TRBJ2-7 | TRBV20-1 | . | TGCAGTGCTAGAGAGGCATCATACGAGCAGTACTTC | CSAREASYEQYF
many | TRBJ2-3 | TRBV20-1 | TRBD2 | TGCAGTGCTAGAGCGGTGGGAGGGCGTGATAGCACAGATACGCAGTATTTT | CSARAVGGRDSTDTQYF
many | TRBJ2-1 | TRBV11-2 | . | TGTGCCAGCAGCTTAGAGGCGCACTTGGGCCTACCCTACAATGAGCAGTTCTTC | CASSLEAHLGLPYNEQFF
many | TRBJ2-4 | TRBV6-1 | TRBD2 | TGTGCCAGCAGTGGGGGGGGAGGGATGGTCAAAAACATTCAGTACTTC | CASSGGGGMVKNIQYF
. | TRBJ2-3 | TRBV24-1 | TRBD2 | TGTGCCACCAGTGATACTGCTAGCGGGAGAGGAGATACGCAGTATTTT | CATSDTASGRGDTQYF
few | TRBJ2-3 | TRBV28 | TRBD1 | TGTGCCAGCAGCCCTTCCGGGACAGGGACAGATACGCAGTATTTT | CASSPSGTGTDTQYF
many | TRBJ2-3 | TRBV3-1 | TRBD2 | TGTGCCAGCAGCCTTCCTAGCGGGGGCACAGATACGCAGTATTTT | CASSLPSGGTDTQYF
few | TRBJ2-3 | TRBV5-1 | . | TGCGCCAGCAGCTCGGACAACACAGATACGCAGTATTTT | CASSSDNTDTQYF
few | TRBJ2-7 | TRBV6-5 | TRBD1 | TGTGCCAGCAGTTACTCATTGGGACAGAACTACGAGCAGTACTTC | CASSYSLGQNYEQYF
few | TRBJ2-7 | TRBV29-1 | . | TGCAGCGTGGCAAATGACGGAAGCTCCTACGAGCAGTACTTC | CSVANDGSSYEQYF
many | TRBJ1-1 | TRBV12-3/TRBV12-4 | . | TGTGCCAGCAGTTTAGTTTCAGGGTCCGGTTTGGCTTTCTTT | CASSLVSGSGLAFF
many | TRBJ2-6 | TRBV7-2 | . | TGTGCCAGCAGCCGACGCTCTGGGGCCAACGTCCTGACTTTC | CASSRRSGANVLTF
few | TRBJ2-2 | TRBV11-2 | . | TGTGCCAGCAGCTTGGAGGCTCTAAGGTCCGGGGAGCTGTTTTTT | CASSLEALRSGELFF
many | TRBJ2-3 | TRBV4-1 | . | TGCGCCAGCAGCTTTGAACAGGCGGTGGAAGATACGCAGTATTTT | CASSFEQAVEDTQYF
many | TRBJ2-1 | TRBV11-1 | . | TGTGCCAGCAGCTTAGCTAGTGGTGAGCAGTTCTTC | CASSLASGEQFF
many | TRBJ2-3 | TRBV7-2 | . | TGTGCCAGCAGCCTCCTCACAGATACGCAGTATTTT | CASSLLTDTQYF
few | TRBJ1-2 | TRBV28 | . | TGTGCCAGCAGTTTAAATCAGGGGCCAGCCGGCTATGGCTACACCTTC | CASSLNQGPAGYGYTF
. | TRBJ2-7 | TRBV9 | . | TGTGCCAGCAGCGTAGGGTTACCGGGCTACGAGCAGTACTTC | CASSVGLPGYEQYF
many | TRBJ1-1 | TRBV5-1 | . | TGCGCCAGCAGCTTGGAAGGGGGTAAAACTGAAGCTTTCTTT | CASSLEGGKTEAFF
few | TRBJ2-4 | TRBV5-6 | TRBD2 | TGTGCCAGCAGCTTGGAGGCGGGAGGAGCCAAAAACATTCAGTACTTC | CASSLEAGGAKNIQYF
many | TRBJ1-2 | TRBV6-7 | TRBD1 | TGTGCCAGCGCTGGGACAGATTCCTATGGCTACACCTTC | CASAGTDSYGYTF
many | TRBJ2-7 | TRBV29-1 | . | TGCAGCGTTGAAGAGGATTTAGACTCCTACGAGCAGTACTTC | CSVEEDLDSYEQYF